A single sample is the source of the 22 T cell receptor beta chains below, sequenced in a study of T cell responses to AZD1222 COVID-19 vaccine. Here immunoSEQ multiplex PCR was the method, and the copy in TCRdb shows in-frame clones only, minus some. The data hold about 150,000 clones, with about 89% observed a single time. The sequences come from peripheral blood, collected 28 days after the second AZD1222 dose. The receptors come from an adult who received the AZD1222 COVID-19 vaccine.

The V and J genes are TRBV27 and TRBJ2-7; no firm D call. There are 16 residues in the CDR3. V lost 3 bases and J 3 bases, leaving 18 bases between the germline ends. Germline V lookup: CDR1 MNHEY, CDR2 SMNVEV (reference sequence). The CDR3 spells CASSFTRPPPLYEQYF. The CDR3 nucleotides are TGTGCCAGCAGTTTCACACGACCCCCCCCGCTCTACGAGCAGTACTTC.

This clone has a single count. The chain combines TRBV28 with TRBJ2-1, with 10 bases fitting TRBD2. This CDR3 is 15 amino acids long. Germline assignment: CDR1 MDHEN and CDR2 SYDVKM. Germline trimming cut 5 bases from V and 6 bases from J; bases unmatched to any gene: 7. The CDR3 region has the DNA TGTGCCAGCAGTCGGGGACTAGCGACTACCAATGAGCAGTTCTTC. This translates into CASSRGLATTNEQFF.

This chain links TRBV28 with TRBJ1-3, with D uncertain. The germline V gene encodes CDR1 MDHEN and CDR2 SYDVKM. Trimming took off 7 bases at V and 1 base at J, with 11 bases between the two ends. The CDR3 sequence is 14 residues long. DNA of the CDR3: TGTGCCAGCACCCAATTGGGGTCTGGAAACACCATATATTTT. It encodes CASTQLGSGNTIYF.

The rearrangement joins TRBV11-2 to TRBJ2-7, with no clear D. With 5 bases removed from V and 3 bases from J, the gap between germline ends came to 8 bases. Germline V CDR1 and CDR2: SGHAT, FQNNGV. There are 12 residues in the CDR3. The DNA of the CDR3 is TGTGCCAGCAGCCCGCGACTCTACGAGCAGTACTTC. Translation gives CASSPRLYEQYF.

V gene TRBV6-2 or TRBV6-3 combines with J gene TRBJ1-2; D is perhaps TRBD1 (5 bases). V was shortened by 2 bases and J by 6 bases, with 10 bases between the two germline ends. The CDR3 length is 13 residues. CDR1 MNHEY and CDR2 SVGEGT come from the germline V gene. CDR3 DNA: TGTGCCAGCAGTTACAACGGGGCGAATGGCTACACCTTC. It codes for CASSYNGANGYTF.

This chain connects TRBV19 to TRBJ2-1, with 12 nucleotides matching TRBD2. Trimming at V came to 1 base and at J to 5 bases, leaving 3 bases not matched to a gene. Looked up from germline, CDR1 is LNHDA and CDR2 is SQIVND (reference sequence). The CDR3 consists of 16 residues. CDR3 DNA sequence: TGTGCCAGTAGTATAGGGTGGACTAGCGGGAACAATGAGCAGTTCTTC. Translated: CASSIGWTSGNNEQFF.

The DNA of the CDR3 is TGTGCCAGCAGCCAAATCCCAGGGGTAGGGGAGCTGTTTTTT. Translated: CASSQIPGVGELFF. The chain has TRBV11-2 and TRBJ2-2, with TRBD1 as a possible D gene (6 bases). The V end was cut by 5 bases, the J end by 8 bases, with 15 bases between. The CDR3 runs 14 residues. Per germline, CDR1 SGHAT and CDR2 FQNNGV.

This clone was seen once. The CDR3: CAWSAQTPGTGREKLFF. The DNA for the CDR3 is TGTGCCTGGAGTGCGCAAACCCCCGGGACAGGACGTGAAAAACTGTTTTTT. The rearrangement links TRBV30 to TRBJ1-4, with TRBD1 matching 8 bases. Germline loops: CDR1 GTSNPN, CDR2 SVGIG (reference sequence). With 1 base clipped from V and 7 bases from J, the junction kept 14 bases outside the gene matches. The CDR3 spans 17 residues. The full variable domain, its missing parts supplied by reference TRBV30 and TRBJ1-4, is SQTIHQWPATLVQPVGSPLSLECTVEGTSNPNLYWYRQAAGRGLQLLFYSVGIGQISSEVPQNLSASRPQDRQFILSSKKLLLSDSGFYLCAWSAQTPGTGREKLFFGSGTQLSVL.

This CDR3 is CASSLTFLADLQETQYF. The CDR3 region has the DNA TGTGCCAGCAGTTTAACCTTTCTAGCGGATTTACAAGAGACCCAGTACTTC. The chain has TRBV28 and TRBJ2-5; TRBD2 matches 7 bases. V lost 2 bases and J lost 2; bases outside the gene matches: 11. The germline gives CDR1 MDHEN, CDR2 SYDVKM. The length of the CDR3 is 17 residues.

V is TRBV19 and J is TRBJ2-7; D unresolved. Trimming took 1 base from V and 0 from J, leaving 10 bases between them. Germline V CDR1 and CDR2: LNHDA, SQIVND (reference sequence). This CDR3 is built from 15 residues. The CDR3 loop is CASSIAAQSSYEQYF. CDR3 nucleotides: TGTGCCAGTAGTATAGCTGCGCAAAGCTCCTACGAGCAGTACTTC.

The chain recombines TRBV9 with TRBJ2-7; 7 bases map to TRBD1. The CDR3 sequence is 14 residues long. Germline CDR1 and CDR2: SGDLS and YYNGEE. V was clipped by 2 bases and J by 6 bases; unmatched bases: 8. CDR3 sequence (DNA): TGTGCCAGCAGCGTGGGGACAGCACCTCTCGAGCAGTACTTC. This encodes CASSVGTAPLEQYF.

V and J are TRBV6-6 and TRBJ2-1; TRBD2 matches at 14 bases. J lost 4 bases, V lost 5 bases, and 7 bases had no gene match. Germline V CDR1 and CDR2: MNHNY, SVGAGI (reference sequence). This CDR3 region has 17 residues. CDR3 nucleotides: TGTGCCAGCAGTCGACGGGGACTAGCGGGAGTATACAATGAGCAGTTCTTC. Translation gives CASSRRGLAGVYNEQFF.

V is TRBV27 and J is TRBJ1-6; D ambiguous. From germline, CDR1 is MNHEY and CDR2 SMNVEV (reference sequence). Between the trimmed V and J ends, which lost 2 bases and 4 bases, there was a span of 6 bases. The CDR3 runs to 14 residues. The DNA for the CDR3 is TGTGCCAGCAGTTTAATAGATTATAATTCACCCCTCCACTTT. It codes for CASSLIDYNSPLHF.

CDR3 region: CASSQDAQGGNTIYF. The CDR3 DNA sequence: TGCGCCAGCAGCCAAGATGCACAGGGTGGAAACACCATATATTTT. The chain joins TRBV4-3 to TRBJ1-3, with a possible D match to TRBD1 (6 bases). Germline-derived CDR1 and CDR2 are LGHNA and YSLEER. The ends were cut back, 0 bases at V and 3 bases at J, with 9 bases in the middle. The CDR3 has 15 residues.

The gene calls are TRBV20-1 and TRBJ2-7; possible D gene TRBD2, 5 bases. The CDR3 has 15 amino acids. Germline V gives CDR1 DFQATT, CDR2 SNEGSKA (reference sequence). V shed 3 bases and J shed 4 bases, with 19 bases lying between them. This chain's CDR3 is CSASSPRTQQYEQYF. The CDR3 DNA reads as TGCAGTGCTAGTTCCCCCAGGACTCAACAGTACGAGCAGTACTTC.

V gene TRBV28 combines with J gene TRBJ2-3; the D call may be TRBD1 or TRBD2 (5 bases each). Germline CDR1 MDHEN, CDR2 SYDVKM. This CDR3 comprises 12 residues. V was shortened by 6 bases and J by 2 bases, with 6 bases between the two germline ends. CDR3 in DNA: TGTGCCAGCAGGGGGGACACAGATACGCAGTATTTT. This encodes CASRGDTDTQYF.

The V gene is TRBV29-1, the J gene TRBJ1-3, with D tentatively TRBD1 (5 bases). The germline V and J ends were trimmed by 4 bases and 4 bases, with 14 bases remaining between them. The germline CDR1 and CDR2 sequences are SQVTM and ANQGSEA. There are 14 residues in the CDR3. CDR3 bases: TGCAGCGTTGGGTTATCAGGGTCCGGAAACACCATATATTTT. Protein: CSVGLSGSGNTIYF.

This rearrangement joins TRBV5-6 to TRBJ1-6; the D gene is possibly TRBD1 (6 bases). This CDR3 is built from 18 residues. CDR1 is SGHDT, CDR2 YYEEEE, per germline. V was clipped by 3 bases and J by 0 bases, with 16 bases between them. The CDR3 nucleotides read TGTGCCAGCAGCTCCTTAAGGACAGATAGCTCCTATAATTCACCCCTCCACTTT. Its translation: CASSSLRTDSSYNSPLHF.

This sequence joins TRBV19 and TRBJ1-6; TRBD1 might be the D (6 bases). Germline CDR1 reads LNHDA; CDR2 reads SQIVND (reference sequence). CDR3 length: 13 residues. Trimming took off 5 bases at V and 15 bases at J, with 17 bases between the two ends. CDR3 coding DNA: TGTGCCAGTAGTTCAGGTGGCAGGGGTCACCTCCACTTT. It is translated as CASSSGGRGHLHF.

This chain joins TRBV3-1 (or the pseudogene TRBV3-2) and TRBJ1-4; 10 bases agree with TRBD1. Germline V CDR1 and CDR2: LGHDT, YNNKEL (reference sequence). The ends lost 1 base at V and 6 bases at J; junction bases unmatched: 2. This CDR3 region has 15 residues. The CDR3 DNA reads TGTGCCAGCAGCCAAGGGGACAGGGGATATGAAAAACTGTTTTTT. Translation gives CASSQGDRGYEKLFF.

The rearrangement links TRBV4-3 to TRBJ2-3; 12 bases match TRBD2. V shed 1 base, J shed 3 bases, and the junction held 2 bases outside the gene matches. Germline assignment: CDR1 LGHNA and CDR2 YSLEER. The CDR3 is made up of 16 amino acids. CDR3 in amino acids: CASSQGTSGETDTQYF. Here the CDR3 DNA reads TGCGCCAGCAGCCAAGGGACTAGCGGGGAAACAGATACGCAGTATTTT.

The rearrangement links TRBV4-3 to TRBJ1-4, with 8 positions matching TRBD1. Germline CDR1 is LGHNA and CDR2 is YSLEER. V dropped 6 bases and J dropped 7; count of bases not matched to a gene: 7. The CDR3 has 14 amino acids. In nucleotides, the CDR3 is TGCGCCAGCAGACAGACAGGGGTAGGTGAAAAACTGTTTTTT. Encoded protein: CASRQTGVGEKLFF.